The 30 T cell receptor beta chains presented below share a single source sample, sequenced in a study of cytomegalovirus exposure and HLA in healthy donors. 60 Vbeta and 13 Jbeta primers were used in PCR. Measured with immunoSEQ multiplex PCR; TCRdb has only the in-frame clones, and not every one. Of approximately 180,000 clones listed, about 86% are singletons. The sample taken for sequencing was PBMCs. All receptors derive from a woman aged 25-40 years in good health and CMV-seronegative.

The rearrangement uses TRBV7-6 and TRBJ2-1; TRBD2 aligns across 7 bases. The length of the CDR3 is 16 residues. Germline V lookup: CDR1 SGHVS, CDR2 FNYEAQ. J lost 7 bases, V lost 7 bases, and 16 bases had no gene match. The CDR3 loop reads CASKALDAGVLNEQFF. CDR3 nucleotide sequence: TGTGCCAGCAAAGCCCTCGATGCGGGAGTTTTAAATGAGCAGTTCTTC.

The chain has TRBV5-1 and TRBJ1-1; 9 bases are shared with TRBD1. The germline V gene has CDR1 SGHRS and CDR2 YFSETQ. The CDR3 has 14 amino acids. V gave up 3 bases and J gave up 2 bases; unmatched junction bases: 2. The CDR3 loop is CASSSTGGNTEAFF. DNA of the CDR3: TGCGCCAGCAGCTCGACAGGGGGAAACACTGAAGCTTTCTTT. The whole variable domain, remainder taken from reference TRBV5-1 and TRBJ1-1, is KAGVTQTPRYLIKTRGQQVTLSCSPISGHRSVSWYQQTPGQGLQFLFEYFSETQRNKGNFPGRFSGRQFSNSRSEMNVSTLELGDSALYLCASSSTGGNTEAFFGQGTRLTVV.

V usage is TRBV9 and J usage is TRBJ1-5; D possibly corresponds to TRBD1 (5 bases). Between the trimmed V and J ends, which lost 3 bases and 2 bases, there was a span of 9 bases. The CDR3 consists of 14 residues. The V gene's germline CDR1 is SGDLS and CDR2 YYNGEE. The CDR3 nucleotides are TGTGCCAGCAGCGCGGGGGGGGGCAATCAGCCCCAGCATTTT. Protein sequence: CASSAGGGNQPQHF.

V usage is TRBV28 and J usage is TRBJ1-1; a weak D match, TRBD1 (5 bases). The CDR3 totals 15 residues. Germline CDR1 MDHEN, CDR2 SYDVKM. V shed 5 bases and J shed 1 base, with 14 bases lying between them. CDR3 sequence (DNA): TGTGCCAGCAGTCCACGACAGATTTGGAACACTGAAGCTTTCTTT. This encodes CASSPRQIWNTEAFF.

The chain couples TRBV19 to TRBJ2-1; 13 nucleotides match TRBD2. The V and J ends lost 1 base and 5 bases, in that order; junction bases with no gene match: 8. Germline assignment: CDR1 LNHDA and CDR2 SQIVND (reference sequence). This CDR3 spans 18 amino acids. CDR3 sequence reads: CASSIGFRGTSGNNEQFF. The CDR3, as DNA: TGTGCCAGTAGTATAGGTTTCCGGGGGACTAGCGGGAACAATGAGCAGTTCTTC.

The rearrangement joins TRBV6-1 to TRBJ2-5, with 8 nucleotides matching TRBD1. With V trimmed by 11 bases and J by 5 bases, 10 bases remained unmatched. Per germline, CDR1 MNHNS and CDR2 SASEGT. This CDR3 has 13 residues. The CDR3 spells CAAQTGVSETQYF. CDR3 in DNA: TGTGCCGCTCAGACAGGGGTTTCGGAGACCCAGTACTTC.

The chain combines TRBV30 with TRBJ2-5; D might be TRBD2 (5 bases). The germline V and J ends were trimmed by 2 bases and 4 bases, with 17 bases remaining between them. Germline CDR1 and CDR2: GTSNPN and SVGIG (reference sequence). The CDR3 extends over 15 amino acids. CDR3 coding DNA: TGTGCCTGGAGTACGCTTGGAGCTAGCACAGAGACCCAGTACTTC. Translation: CAWSTLGASTETQYF.

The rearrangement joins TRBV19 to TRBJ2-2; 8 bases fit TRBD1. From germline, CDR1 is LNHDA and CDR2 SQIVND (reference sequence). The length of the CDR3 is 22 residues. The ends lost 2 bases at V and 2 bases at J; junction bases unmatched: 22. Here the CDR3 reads CASSIYPPRRGLSFFNTGELFF. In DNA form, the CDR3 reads TGTGCCAGTAGTATATACCCCCCTCGCAGGGGGCTTTCCTTTTTTAACACCGGGGAGCTGTTTTTT. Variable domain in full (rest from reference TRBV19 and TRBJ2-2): DGGITQSPKYLFRKEGQNVTLSCEQNLNHDAMYWYRQDPGQGLRLIYYSQIVNDFQKGDIAEGYSVSREKKESFPLTVTSAQKNPTAFYLCASSIYPPRRGLSFFNTGELFFGEGSRLTVL.

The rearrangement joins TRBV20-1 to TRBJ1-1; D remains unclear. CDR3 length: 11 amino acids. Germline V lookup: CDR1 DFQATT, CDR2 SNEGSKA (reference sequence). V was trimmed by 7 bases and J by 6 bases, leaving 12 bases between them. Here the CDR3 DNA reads TGCAGTGGGAGAGGGCGCGCTGAAGCTTTCTTT. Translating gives CSGRGRAEAFF.

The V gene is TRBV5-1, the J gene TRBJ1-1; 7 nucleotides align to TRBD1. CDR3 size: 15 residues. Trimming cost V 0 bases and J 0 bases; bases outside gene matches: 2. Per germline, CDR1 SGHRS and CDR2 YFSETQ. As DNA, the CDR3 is TGCGCCAGCAGCTTGGCGGGACAGTTGAACACTGAAGCTTTCTTT. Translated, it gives CASSLAGQLNTEAFF.

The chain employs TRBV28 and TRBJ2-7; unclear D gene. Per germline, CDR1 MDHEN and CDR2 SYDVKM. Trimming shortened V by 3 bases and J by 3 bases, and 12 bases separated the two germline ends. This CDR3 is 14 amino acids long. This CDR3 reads CASSFRGQSYEQYF. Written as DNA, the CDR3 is TGTGCCAGCAGTTTTCGTGGGCAGAGCTACGAGCAGTACTTC.

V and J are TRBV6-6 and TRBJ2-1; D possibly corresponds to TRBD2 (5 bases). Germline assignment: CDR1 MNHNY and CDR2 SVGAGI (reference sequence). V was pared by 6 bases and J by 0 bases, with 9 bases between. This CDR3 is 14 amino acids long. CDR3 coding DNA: TGTGCCAGCAGAGCGGCAGACTCCTACAATGAGCAGTTCTTC. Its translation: CASRAADSYNEQFF.

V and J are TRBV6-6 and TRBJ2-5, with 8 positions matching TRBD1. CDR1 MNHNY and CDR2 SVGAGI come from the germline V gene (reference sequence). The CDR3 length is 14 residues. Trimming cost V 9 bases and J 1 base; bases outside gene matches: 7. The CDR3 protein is CASGQGRAQETQYF. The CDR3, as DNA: TGTGCCAGTGGACAGGGAAGGGCCCAAGAGACCCAGTACTTC.

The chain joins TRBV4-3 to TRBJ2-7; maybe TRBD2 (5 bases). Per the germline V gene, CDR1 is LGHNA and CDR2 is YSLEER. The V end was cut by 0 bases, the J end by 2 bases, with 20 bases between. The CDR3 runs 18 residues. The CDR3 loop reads CASSQDRVSALRTYEQYF. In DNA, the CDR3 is TGCGCCAGCAGCCAAGATAGGGTTAGCGCACTCCGGACCTACGAGCAGTACTTC.

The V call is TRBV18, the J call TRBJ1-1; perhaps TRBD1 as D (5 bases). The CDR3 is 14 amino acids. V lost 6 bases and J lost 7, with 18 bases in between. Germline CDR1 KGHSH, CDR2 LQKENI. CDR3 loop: CASSPRDRVGEAFF. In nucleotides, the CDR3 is TGTGCCAGCTCCCCGCGGGACCGGGTGGGTGAAGCTTTCTTT.

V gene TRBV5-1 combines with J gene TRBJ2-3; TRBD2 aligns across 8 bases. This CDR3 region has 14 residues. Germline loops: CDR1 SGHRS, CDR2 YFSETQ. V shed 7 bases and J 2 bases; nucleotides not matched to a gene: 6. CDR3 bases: TGCGCCAGCTCCGGGGGGGGGTACACAGATACGCAGTATTTT. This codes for CASSGGGYTDTQYF.

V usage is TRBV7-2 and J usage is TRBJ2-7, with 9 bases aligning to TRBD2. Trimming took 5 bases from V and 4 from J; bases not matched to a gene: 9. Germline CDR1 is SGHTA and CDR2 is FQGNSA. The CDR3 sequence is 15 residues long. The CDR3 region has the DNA TGTGCCAGCAGCCCCCGTGCGGGGGGGGTGTACGAGCAGTACTTC. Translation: CASSPRAGGVYEQYF.

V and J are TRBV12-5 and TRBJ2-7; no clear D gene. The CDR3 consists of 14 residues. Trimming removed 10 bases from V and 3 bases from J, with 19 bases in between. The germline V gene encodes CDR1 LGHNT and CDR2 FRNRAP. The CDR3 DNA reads TGTGCTAAGTTTAAGAGACCTCACTACTACGAGCAGTACTTC. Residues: CAKFKRPHYYEQYF.

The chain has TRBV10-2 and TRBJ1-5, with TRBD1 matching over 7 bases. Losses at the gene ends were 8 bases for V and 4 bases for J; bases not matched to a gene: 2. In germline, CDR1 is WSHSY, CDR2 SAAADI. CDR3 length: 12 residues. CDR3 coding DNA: TGCGCCAGCTCGGGACAGAATCAGCCCCAGCATTTT. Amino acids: CASSGQNQPQHF.

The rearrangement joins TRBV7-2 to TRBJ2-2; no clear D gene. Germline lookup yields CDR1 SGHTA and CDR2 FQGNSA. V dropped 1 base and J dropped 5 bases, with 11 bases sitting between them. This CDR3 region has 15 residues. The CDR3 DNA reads TGTGCCAGCAGCTTAGATCTCACTGTTACCGGGGAGCTGTTTTTT. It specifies CASSLDLTVTGELFF.

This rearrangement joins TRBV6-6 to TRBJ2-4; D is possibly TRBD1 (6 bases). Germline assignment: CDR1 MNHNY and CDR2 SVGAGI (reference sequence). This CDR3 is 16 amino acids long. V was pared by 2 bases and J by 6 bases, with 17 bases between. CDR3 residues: CASSYDPQGHVNIQYF. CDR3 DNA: TGTGCCAGCAGTTACGACCCCCAGGGACATGTAAACATTCAGTACTTC.

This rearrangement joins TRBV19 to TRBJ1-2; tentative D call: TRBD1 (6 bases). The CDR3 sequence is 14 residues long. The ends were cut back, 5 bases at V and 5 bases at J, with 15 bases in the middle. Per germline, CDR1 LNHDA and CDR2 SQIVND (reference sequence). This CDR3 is CASSDLTGSYGYTF. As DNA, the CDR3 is TGTGCCAGTAGTGACCTAACAGGGTCTTATGGCTACACCTTC.

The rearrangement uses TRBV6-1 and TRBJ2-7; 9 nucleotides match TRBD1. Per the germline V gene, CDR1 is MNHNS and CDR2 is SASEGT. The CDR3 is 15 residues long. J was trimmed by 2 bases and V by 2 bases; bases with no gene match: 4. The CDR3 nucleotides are TGTGCCAGCAGTGAATTGACAGGGGGGCCCTACGAGCAGTACTTC. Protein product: CASSELTGGPYEQYF.

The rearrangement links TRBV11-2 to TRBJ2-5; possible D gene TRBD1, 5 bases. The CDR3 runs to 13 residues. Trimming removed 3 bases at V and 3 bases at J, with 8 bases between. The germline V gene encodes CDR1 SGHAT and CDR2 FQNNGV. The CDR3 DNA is TGTGCCAGCAGCTTGTCGACAGAAGAGACCCAGTACTTC. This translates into CASSLSTEETQYF.

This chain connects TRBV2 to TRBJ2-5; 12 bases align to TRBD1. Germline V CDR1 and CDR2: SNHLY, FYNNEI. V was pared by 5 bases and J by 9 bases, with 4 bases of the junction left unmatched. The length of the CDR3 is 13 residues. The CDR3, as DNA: TGTGCCAGCAGTATGGGACAGGGGGCTTCCCAGTACTTC. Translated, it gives CASSMGQGASQYF.

CDR3 region: CASSLQAGAADTQYF. The CDR3 DNA reads as TGTGCCAGCAGTTTGCAAGCGGGAGCGGCAGATACGCAGTATTTT. The chain uses TRBV28 and TRBJ2-3, with 8 bases fitting TRBD2. Unmatched junction bases numbered 6, after V lost 3 bases and J lost 4 bases. Germline V gene lookup returns CDR1 MDHEN and CDR2 SYDVKM. The CDR3 is made up of 15 amino acids. Variable domain in full (rest from reference TRBV28 and TRBJ2-3): DVKVTQSSRYLVKRTGEKVFLECVQDMDHENMFWYRQDPGLGLRLIYFSYDVKMKEKGDIPEGYSVSREKKERFSLILESASTNQTSMYLCASSLQAGAADTQYFGPGTRLTVL.

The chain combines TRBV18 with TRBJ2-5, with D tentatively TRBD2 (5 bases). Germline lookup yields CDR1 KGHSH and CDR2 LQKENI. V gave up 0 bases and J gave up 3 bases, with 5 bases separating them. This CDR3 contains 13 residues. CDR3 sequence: CASSPPREETQYF. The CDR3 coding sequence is TGTGCCAGCTCACCACCGAGGGAAGAGACCCAGTACTTC.

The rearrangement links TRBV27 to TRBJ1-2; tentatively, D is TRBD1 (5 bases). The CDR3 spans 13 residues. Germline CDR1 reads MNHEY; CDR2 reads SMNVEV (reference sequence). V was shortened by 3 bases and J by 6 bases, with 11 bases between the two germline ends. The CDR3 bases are TGTGCCAGCAGTTTTAGGGGAGGGAATGGCTACACCTTC. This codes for CASSFRGGNGYTF.

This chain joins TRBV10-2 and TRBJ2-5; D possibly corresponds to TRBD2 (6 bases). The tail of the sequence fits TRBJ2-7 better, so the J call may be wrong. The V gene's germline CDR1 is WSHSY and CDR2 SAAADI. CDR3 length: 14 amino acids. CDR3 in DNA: TGCGCCAGCATGTCGACTAGAAAGACCTACGAGCAGTACTTC. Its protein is CASMSTRKTYEQYF.

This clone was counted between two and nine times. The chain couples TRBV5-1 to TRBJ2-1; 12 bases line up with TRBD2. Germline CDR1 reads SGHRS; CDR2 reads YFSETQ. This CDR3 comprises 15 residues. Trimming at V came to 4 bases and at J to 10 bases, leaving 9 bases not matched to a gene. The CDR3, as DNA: TGCGCCAGCAGCCGTTCTAGCGGGAGGGAGGCCGAGCAGTTCTTC. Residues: CASSRSSGREAEQFF. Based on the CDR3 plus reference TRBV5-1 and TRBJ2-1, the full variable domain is KAGVTQTPRYLIKTRGQQVTLSCSPISGHRSVSWYQQTPGQGLQFLFEYFSETQRNKGNFPGRFSGRQFSNSRSEMNVSTLELGDSALYLCASSRSSGREAEQFFGPGTRLTVL.